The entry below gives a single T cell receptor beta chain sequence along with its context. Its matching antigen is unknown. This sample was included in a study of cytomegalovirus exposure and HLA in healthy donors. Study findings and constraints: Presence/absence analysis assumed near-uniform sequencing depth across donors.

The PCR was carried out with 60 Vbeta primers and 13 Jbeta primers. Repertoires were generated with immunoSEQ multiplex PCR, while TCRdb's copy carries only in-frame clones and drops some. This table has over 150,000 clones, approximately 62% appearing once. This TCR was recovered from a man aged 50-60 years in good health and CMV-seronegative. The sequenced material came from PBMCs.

Here the CDR3 DNA reads TGTGCCAGCAGTTCCGGGACAGACTACAATGAGCAGTTCTTC. This gives the protein CASSSGTDYNEQFF. The chain joins TRBV6-1 to TRBJ2-1, with 7 bases that match TRBD1. Germline CDR1 MNHNS, CDR2 SASEGT. The CDR3 covers 14 residues. V shed 5 bases and J 3 bases; nucleotides not matched to a gene: 4.